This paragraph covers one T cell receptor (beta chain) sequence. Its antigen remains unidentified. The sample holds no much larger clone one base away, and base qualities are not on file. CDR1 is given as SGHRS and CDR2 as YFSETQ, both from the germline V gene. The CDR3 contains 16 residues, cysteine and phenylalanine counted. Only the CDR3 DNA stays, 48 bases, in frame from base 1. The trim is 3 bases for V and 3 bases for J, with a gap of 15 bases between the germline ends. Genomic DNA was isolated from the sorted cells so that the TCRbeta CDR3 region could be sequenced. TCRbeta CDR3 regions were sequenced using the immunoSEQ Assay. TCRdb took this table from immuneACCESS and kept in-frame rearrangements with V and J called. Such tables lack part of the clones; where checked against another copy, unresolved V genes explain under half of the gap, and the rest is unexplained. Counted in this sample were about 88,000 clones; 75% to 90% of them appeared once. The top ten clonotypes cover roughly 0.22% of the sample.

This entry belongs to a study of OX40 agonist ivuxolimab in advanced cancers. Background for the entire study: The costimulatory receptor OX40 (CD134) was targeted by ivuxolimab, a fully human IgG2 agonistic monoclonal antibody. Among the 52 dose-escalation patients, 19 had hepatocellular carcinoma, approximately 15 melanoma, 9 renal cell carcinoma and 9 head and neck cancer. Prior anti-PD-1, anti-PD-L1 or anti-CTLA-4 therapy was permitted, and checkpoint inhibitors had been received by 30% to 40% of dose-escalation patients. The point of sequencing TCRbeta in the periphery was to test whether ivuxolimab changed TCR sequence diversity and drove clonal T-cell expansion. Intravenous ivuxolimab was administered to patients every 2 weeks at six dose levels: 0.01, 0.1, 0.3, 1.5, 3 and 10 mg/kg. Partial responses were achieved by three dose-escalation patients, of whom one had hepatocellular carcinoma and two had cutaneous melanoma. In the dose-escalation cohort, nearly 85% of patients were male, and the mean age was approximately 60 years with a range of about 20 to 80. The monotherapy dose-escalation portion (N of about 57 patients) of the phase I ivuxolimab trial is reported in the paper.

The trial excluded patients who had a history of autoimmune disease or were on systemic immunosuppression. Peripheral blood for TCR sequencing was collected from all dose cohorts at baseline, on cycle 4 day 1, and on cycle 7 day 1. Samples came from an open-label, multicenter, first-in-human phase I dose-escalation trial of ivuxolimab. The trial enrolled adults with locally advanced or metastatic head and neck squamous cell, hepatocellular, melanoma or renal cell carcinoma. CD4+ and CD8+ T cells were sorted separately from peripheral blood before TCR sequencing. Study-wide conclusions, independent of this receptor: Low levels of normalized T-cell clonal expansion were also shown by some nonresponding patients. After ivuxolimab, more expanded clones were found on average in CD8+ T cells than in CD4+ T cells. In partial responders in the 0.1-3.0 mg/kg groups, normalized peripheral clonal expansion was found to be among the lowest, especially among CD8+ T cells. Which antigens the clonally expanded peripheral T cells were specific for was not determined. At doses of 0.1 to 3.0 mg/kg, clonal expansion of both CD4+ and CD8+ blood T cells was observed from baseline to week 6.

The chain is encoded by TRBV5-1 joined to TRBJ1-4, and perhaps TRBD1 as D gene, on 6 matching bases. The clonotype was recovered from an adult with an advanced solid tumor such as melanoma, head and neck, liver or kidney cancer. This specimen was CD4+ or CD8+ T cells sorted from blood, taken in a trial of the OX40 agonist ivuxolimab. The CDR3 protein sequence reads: CASSWNRVGANEKLFF. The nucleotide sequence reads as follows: TGCGCCAGCAGCTGGAACAGGGTTGGGGCTAATGAAAAACTGTTTTTT.